The clone carrying this T cell receptor (beta chain) has just a few counts. This entry belongs to a study of patients and donors after allogeneic stem cell transplantation. TCRdb independently ran MiXCR on the RT-PCR reads; one entry per CDR3 protein. The repertoire has 70,000 to 100,000 distinct CDR3 sequences, about 5% of them found once; the top ten carry 2.6%. Per germline, CDR1 DFQATT and CDR2 SNEGSKA (reference sequence). J gave up 5 bases and V 2 bases, and 8 bases lay outside the gene matches. The CDR3 runs 15 residues. Sequenced material: blood, either unsorted or a sorted T cell fraction (not recorded which). This chain links TRBV20-1 with TRBJ2-5; 10 bases are a match to TRBD2. The TCR was taken from a human donor who was either an allogeneic HSCT recipient or a stem cell or donor lymphocyte infusion donor (not recorded which). It is not recorded whose cells these are; they may come from a transplant donor. CDR3 sequence (DNA): TGCAGTGCTAGACCCAAGCGGGAGGGCCGGGAGACCCAGTACTTC. Translated: CSARPKREGRETQYF.